A single sample gave rise to the 28 T cell receptor beta chains below, sequenced in a study of preoperative IRX-2 immunotherapy in early breast cancer. Treatment indicated: preoperative locoregional IRX-2 cytokine immunotherapy. The repertoire was sequenced with immunoSEQ multiplex PCR; TCRdb's copy has only in-frame clones and lacks some. Of about 15,000 clones listed, roughly 93% are singletons. This specimen was taken from a patient treated with IRX-2 immunotherapy. The source of these receptors is a human donor with breast cancer.

The CDR3 coding sequence is TGTGCCAGCACCTCACCGGCGGGGGCAGGGAGAGAGAAAGAGACCCAGTACTTC. Translated: CASTSPAGAGREKETQYF. The chain uses TRBV28 and TRBJ2-5; possible D gene TRBD2, 7 bases. The CDR3 contains 18 residues. Trimming pared 7 bases from V and 3 bases from J, leaving 27 bases between. CDR1 is MDHEN and CDR2 is SYDVKM in the germline V gene.

V and J are TRBV6-5 and TRBJ1-1; 10 nucleotides agree with TRBD1. With V trimmed by 3 bases and J by 2 bases, 3 bases remained unmatched. Germline CDR1 MNHEY, CDR2 SVGAGI. The CDR3 is made up of 15 amino acids. The CDR3 region is CASSYRDRGNTEAFF. CDR3 bases: TGTGCCAGCAGTTATAGGGACAGGGGAAACACTGAAGCTTTCTTT.

The V and J genes are TRBV7-9 and TRBJ2-2; 9 positions match TRBD1. Germline V lookup: CDR1 SEHNR, CDR2 FQNEAQ (reference sequence). This CDR3 spans 15 amino acids. The junction had 2 bases not matched to a gene; V was cut back by 5 bases and J by 1 base. Here the CDR3 DNA reads TGTGCCAGCAGCCCGGGACAGGGGAACACCGGGGAGCTGTTTTTT. Translation gives CASSPGQGNTGELFF.

V gene TRBV10-3 combines with J gene TRBJ2-5; D uncertain. The CDR3 covers 12 residues. V shed 2 bases and J shed 4 bases, with 5 bases lying between them. Germline CDR1 ENHRY, CDR2 SYGVKD. CDR3 nucleotide sequence: TGTGCCATCAGTGAGCCGCGAGAGACCCAGTACTTC. Protein product: CAISEPRETQYF.

The chain joins TRBV2 to TRBJ2-7, with 12 nucleotides matching TRBD1. After removal of 1 base from V and 9 bases from J, the junction contained 7 bases not matched to a gene. Germline V gene sequence: CDR1 SNHLY, CDR2 FYNNEI. The CDR3 length is 15 residues. As DNA, the CDR3 is TGTGCCAGCAGTGAAGTGGGACAGGGGGCGGGCCGGCAGTACTTC. Its protein is CASSEVGQGAGRQYF. The full variable domain, its missing parts supplied by reference TRBV2 and TRBJ2-7, is EPEVTQTPSHQVTQMGQEVILRCVPISNHLYFYWYRQILGQKVEFLVSFYNNEISEKSEIFDDQFSVERPDGSNFTLKIRSTKLEDSAMYFCASSEVGQGAGRQYFGPGTRLTVT.

This rearrangement joins TRBV15 to TRBJ2-5; 12 nucleotides line up with TRBD2. CDR1 and CDR2 (germline): LNHNV, YYDKDF (reference sequence). V was pared by 0 bases and J by 2 bases, with 7 bases of the junction left unmatched. The CDR3 is 18 amino acids. In DNA form, the CDR3 reads TGTGCCACCAGCAGAGATAGGAGACTAGCGGGGGTACAAGAGACCCAGTACTTC. It translates to CATSRDRRLAGVQETQYF.

The chain uses TRBV29-1 and TRBJ2-3; TRBD2 might be the D (5 bases). In germline, CDR1 is SQVTM, CDR2 ANQGSEA. Trimming stripped 6 bases from V and 2 bases from J, with 9 bases between. The CDR3 runs 12 residues. The CDR3 DNA is TGCAGCGTACGGGGATTCACAGATACGCAGTATTTT. Protein sequence: CSVRGFTDTQYF.

V and J are TRBV4-1 and TRBJ2-5, with TRBD2 identical over 8 bases. The germline V gene has CDR1 MGHRA and CDR2 YSYEKL. V lost 0 bases and J lost 4; bases outside the gene matches: 4. The CDR3 is 15 residues long. CDR3 DNA sequence: TGCGCCAGCAGCCAAGATGGGGCGGGGGGAGAGACCCAGTACTTC. It yields the protein CASSQDGAGGETQYF.

The gene calls are TRBV5-5 and TRBJ2-3, with 9 bases aligning to TRBD1. CDR3 length: 14 amino acids. Germline CDR1 is SGHKS and CDR2 is YYEKEE (reference sequence). V gave up 8 bases and J gave up 2 bases; unmatched junction bases: 6. The CDR3 DNA reads TGTGCCAGTACCGGGACAGGGTCCACAGATACGCAGTATTTT. Translating gives CASTGTGSTDTQYF.

The CDR3 coding sequence is TGTGCCAGCAGCCCCGGGACAGGGGCCATCCAAGAGACCCAGTACTTC. This codes for CASSPGTGAIQETQYF. The rearrangement uses TRBV7-2 and TRBJ2-5; 10 bases are a match to TRBD1. V trimming: 5 bases; J trimming: 1 base; junction bases outside the gene matches: 7. CDR1 and CDR2 (germline): SGHTA, FQGNSA. This CDR3 is built from 16 residues.

V usage is TRBV7-8 and J usage is TRBJ1-5, with TRBD1 matching over 9 bases. CDR3 size: 15 residues. Germline V lookup: CDR1 SGHVS, CDR2 FQNEAQ. V lost 5 bases, J lost 4 bases, and 6 bases stayed unmatched. This CDR3 reads CASSTGTGINQPQHF. The CDR3 bases are TGTGCCAGCAGCACCGGGACAGGGATTAATCAGCCCCAGCATTTT.

The V call is TRBV6-4, the J call TRBJ1-1, with D tentatively TRBD1 (6 bases). The CDR3 sequence is 16 residues long. The ends were cut back, 1 base at V and 1 base at J, with 13 bases in the middle. Germline lookup yields CDR1 MRHNA and CDR2 SNTAGT. CDR3 sequence (DNA): TGTGCCAGCAGTGACTGGGGGCGCAACCGGAACACTGAAGCTTTCTTT. It is translated as CASSDWGRNRNTEAFF.

The V and J genes are TRBV6-5 and TRBJ1-4; D may be TRBD1 (6 bases). Trimming pared 5 bases from V and 4 bases from J, leaving 11 bases between. Germline V gives CDR1 MNHEY, CDR2 SVGAGI. This CDR3 comprises 14 residues. CDR3 loop: CASSSRTVNEKLFF. For the CDR3, the DNA is TGTGCCAGCAGTAGCCGGACAGTTAATGAAAAACTGTTTTTT.

The chain combines TRBV28 with TRBJ1-5; D ambiguous. The ends were cut back, 8 bases at V and 4 bases at J, with 18 bases in the middle. Germline V gene data show CDR1 as MDHEN and CDR2 as SYDVKM. The CDR3 is made up of 15 amino acids. CDR3 loop: CASARYILGNQPQHF. The CDR3 bases are TGTGCCAGCGCCAGGTACATTCTAGGAAATCAGCCCCAGCATTTT.

The chain uses TRBV10-3 and TRBJ2-6; D is possibly TRBD2 (5 bases). The CDR3 has 16 residues. CDR1 and CDR2 from the germline V gene are ENHRY and SYGVKD. Trimming pared 5 bases from V and 2 bases from J, leaving 13 bases between. CDR3 DNA sequence: TGTGCCATCAGTCCCGGGGATTTGGCTGGGGCCAACGTCCTGACTTTC. Protein sequence: CAISPGDLAGANVLTF.

V is TRBV2 and J is TRBJ1-6, with D possibly being TRBD1 (5 bases). The germline CDR1 and CDR2 sequences are SNHLY and FYNNEI. The CDR3 totals 15 residues. V gave up 4 bases and J gave up 7 bases, with 14 bases separating them. Here the CDR3 reads CASSVTGGRNSPLHF. CDR3 coding DNA: TGTGCCAGCAGTGTCACGGGGGGTAGGAATTCACCCCTCCACTTT.

The J gene is TRBJ2-3, the V gene TRBV27; D unresolved. Trimming stripped 3 bases from V and 3 bases from J, with 7 bases between. CDR3 length equals 13 residues. Germline V gene lookup returns CDR1 MNHEY and CDR2 SMNVEV (reference sequence). CDR3 region: CASSLGVTDTQYF. The CDR3 DNA sequence: TGTGCCAGCAGTTTGGGTGTAACAGATACGCAGTATTTT.

The chain has TRBV5-4 and TRBJ1-6, with 9 bases aligning to TRBD1. Germline V gene lookup returns CDR1 SGHNT and CDR2 YYREEE (reference sequence). With 3 bases clipped from V and 7 bases from J, the junction kept 8 bases outside the gene matches. The CDR3 is made up of 16 amino acids. The CDR3 region is CASSSQGAVRNSPLHF. DNA for the CDR3: TGTGCCAGCAGCTCACAGGGGGCTGTAAGAAATTCACCCCTCCACTTT.

The V gene is TRBV9, the J gene TRBJ1-6; TRBD1 is a possible D gene (5 bases). The V gene lost 6 bases and the J gene lost 10 bases, with 20 bases spanning the gap. CDR1 is SGDLS and CDR2 is YYNGEE in the germline V gene. The CDR3 is 15 residues long. In DNA form, the CDR3 reads TGTGCCAGCAATATAGATGGGGGAAGGGGCTCACCCCTCCACTTT. Translated, it gives CASNIDGGRGSPLHF.

The chain is built from TRBV20-1 and TRBJ1-2, with a weak D call TRBD1 (5 bases). The CDR3 sequence is 11 residues long. V was pared by 3 bases and J by 5 bases, with 7 bases between. The germline V gene has CDR1 DFQATT and CDR2 SNEGSKA (reference sequence). In DNA, the CDR3 is TGCAGTGCTAGGACAGCATATGGCTACACCTTC. It encodes CSARTAYGYTF.

The rearrangement links TRBV7-2 to TRBJ1-2; TRBD1 matches at 7 bases. The CDR3 consists of 14 residues. With 5 bases clipped from V and 2 bases from J, the junction kept 5 bases outside the gene matches. Germline-derived CDR1 and CDR2 are SGHTA and FQGNSA. The CDR3 coding sequence is TGTGCCAGCAGCAGACAGGGAGGGAACTATGGCTACACCTTC. As protein: CASSRQGGNYGYTF.

The chain recombines TRBV21-1 with TRBJ2-7. TRBV21-1 corresponds to a pseudogene. This CDR3 comprises 16 residues. The CDR3 loop reads CASSKAGQGFKWEQYV. In nucleotides, the CDR3 is TGTGCCAGCAGCAAAGCCGGGCAGGGTTTTAAGTGGGAGCAGTACGTC.

Only a few counts were recorded for this clone. The DNA for the CDR3 is TGTGCCAGCTCACTAAACAGGGTCGGCTACAATGAGCAGTTCTTC. It codes for CASSLNRVGYNEQFF. V gene TRBV18 combines with J gene TRBJ2-1; TRBD1 might be the D (6 bases). V was pared by 4 bases and J by 3 bases, with 13 bases between. The CDR3 totals 15 residues. From germline, CDR1 is KGHSH and CDR2 LQKENI. Together with reference TRBV18 and TRBJ2-1, the CDR3 gives the full variable domain: NAGVMQNPRHLVRRRGQEARLRCSPMKGHSHVYWYRQLPEEGLKFMVYLQKENIIDESGMPKERFSAEFPKEGPSILRIQQVVRGDSAAYFCASSLNRVGYNEQFFGPGTRLTVL.

This clone has more than one count but fewer than ten. The chain links TRBV19 to TRBJ1-5, with D possibly matching TRBD1 (6 bases). V shed 5 bases and J shed 2 bases, with 10 bases lying between them. Germline-derived CDR1 and CDR2 are LNHDA and SQIVND (reference sequence). The CDR3 runs to 14 residues. The CDR3 sequence: CASSWGRGNQPQHF. For the CDR3, the DNA is TGTGCCAGTAGTTGGGGGCGAGGCAATCAGCCCCAGCATTTT.

V gene TRBV7-4 combines with J gene TRBJ1-2, with D hard to call. Germline V lookup: CDR1 SGHVT, CDR2 SQSDAQ. V was clipped by 1 base and J by 5 bases, with 8 bases between them. There are 13 residues in the CDR3. CDR3 sequence (DNA): TGTGCCAGCAGCTTAGGGCGGATATATGGCTACACCTTC. Encoded protein: CASSLGRIYGYTF.

The chain uses TRBV27 and TRBJ2-1; 11 bases agree with TRBD2. Germline V gene data show CDR1 as MNHEY and CDR2 as SMNVEV (reference sequence). V shed 6 bases and J 2 bases; nucleotides not matched to a gene: 0. There are 14 residues in the CDR3. The CDR3: CASRTSGAYNEQFF. CDR3 nucleotide sequence: TGTGCCAGCAGGACTAGCGGGGCCTACAATGAGCAGTTCTTC.

This clone has a single count. V gene TRBV7-2 combines with J gene TRBJ2-1; D is uncertain. Trimming shortened V by 0 bases and J by 6 bases, and 6 bases separated the two germline ends. The CDR3 is 13 residues long. The V gene's germline CDR1 is SGHTA and CDR2 FQGNSA. The CDR3 reads CASSLAALNEQFF. In DNA form, the CDR3 reads TGTGCCAGCAGCTTAGCTGCCCTCAATGAGCAGTTCTTC.

The V gene is TRBV4-1, the J gene TRBJ2-3, with D maybe TRBD2 (6 bases). This CDR3 contains 17 residues. Trimming pared 2 bases from V and 5 bases from J, leaving 20 bases between. Germline-derived CDR1 and CDR2 are MGHRA and YSYEKL. The CDR3 spells CASSQKVWGEWEDTQYF. CDR3 in DNA: TGCGCCAGCAGCCAAAAGGTTTGGGGGGAGTGGGAAGATACGCAGTATTTT.